This T cell receptor (beta chain) was documented in a study of T cells in Graves' hyperthyroidism and ophthalmopathy (dated by TCRdb to the late 2010s). Notes on the research overall: A discovery cohort of about 95 patients, 43 with Graves' ophthalmopathy and more than 55 with stable Graves' hyperthyroidism, was used to find distinguishing TCR V-J signatures. The 95 to 100 discovery patients were randomly split 7:3 into training and test sets. The paper describes TCR Vbeta CDR3 sequencing of about 140 peripheral blood samples, made up of 43 ophthalmopathy patients, around 73 hyperthyroidism patients and about 17 progressor patients. Prospective prediction of ophthalmopathy was tested in an independent validation cohort consisting of some 20 hyperthyroidism patients and 15 or so patients who later progressed to ophthalmopathy. The study also compared thyroid tissue and blood T-cell repertoires from roughly 6 Graves' hyperthyroidism patients. After sampling, hyperthyroidism patients received methimazole starting at 30 mg daily, and ophthalmopathy patients received high-dose intravenous methylprednisolone. Summary of the overall study and its limitations: Sample size was not statistically predetermined, and investigators were not blinded to group allocation. In validation, progression to ophthalmopathy was predicted by the model with nearly 71% sensitivity and 72% to 85% specificity, a median of 6.5 months before onset. Ophthalmopathy was separated from stable hyperthyroidism by a 13 V-J signature model, with around 90% sensitivity and around 81% specificity obtained in cross-validation and 80%/75% obtained in testing. Blood samples also contained most of the expanded thyroid clonotypes (frequency above 0.001), which suggests that blood repertoires may reflect thyroid immune responses.

The CDR3 runs 13 amino acids, cysteine and phenylalanine included. Only CDR3 DNA remains: 39 bases, in frame from the first base. In the germline V gene (reference sequence), CDR1 corresponds to MNHEY and CDR2 to SMNVEV. V loses 5 bases of germline sequence and J loses 4 bases, and the interval between the two ends is 9 bases. A patient counted as having stable Graves' hyperthyroidism if no progression to ophthalmopathy occurred over 18 months of follow-up. Hyperthyroidism patients were newly diagnosed, had a disease duration of under 2 months, and were aged 18 to 65 years. The study excluded patients with uncontrolled infections, other autoimmune diseases, pregnancy or lactation. Diagnoses were established on the basis of clinical symptoms, serum thyroxine and TRAb, thyroid ultrasound, and orbital computed tomography. Total RNA was extracted with Trizol reagent, and quality was checked on an Agilent 2100 Bioanalyzer.

The TCR beta CDR3 regions were amplified from the RNA transcripts. The first round of RT-PCR for the TCR CDR3 was performed with the HTBI primer set and the Qiagen OneStep RT-PCR kit. A second multiplex PCR round built the libraries, followed by size selection and purification. Paired-end sequencing of the libraries was performed with 100 bp reads on an Illumina HiSeq2000. The study's processing was this. SOAPnuke was used to process the raw data, removing reads that contained adapters or uncalled bases, had a mean Phred below 15, or lacked an exact match to the constant primer or identifier. COPE v1.2.5 was used to merge the high-quality paired reads, and each unique nucleotide sequence was defined as a clonotype. Clonotypes were aligned to IMGT TRBV, TRBD and TRBJ reference segments using MiTCR v1.1. The analysis was restricted to V-J combinations with a frequency above 0.0001, which together covered over 99% of the repertoires. A TCS score was defined as the ratio between F50 (clonal expansion) and ExV (chaos), using BLOSUM62-based TCRdist between CDR3 peptides within each V-J. Welch's t-statistics and random forest reduced 450 to 600 V-J features to about 12, which were used in a naive Bayes classifier (R e1071). Thyroid-blood repertoire similarity was quantified with the Morisita-Horn index. TCRdb's own reprocessing of the public reads used fastp at Q25 and MiXCR and kept productive beta chains. Every CDR3 protein is listed once, alongside the most common genes and DNA of its rows. The V and J calls were determined by TCRdb, not by the authors. The sample table holds about 610,000 distinct CDR3 sequences, of which about half were seen once. About 8.3% of the sample is held by the ten biggest clonotypes.

Concerning this clonotype: The target of this receptor is not known. One base away there is no much larger clone; base qualities are not given.

The sequence was obtained from a woman aged 18-29 years with Graves' hyperthyroidism. Sample: peripheral blood or thyroid tissue (not recorded which). The rearranged segments are TRBV27 and TRBJ1-5, with the D gene call left open. CDR3 reads: CASSLLTNQPQHF. The bases read TGTGCCAGCAGTCTTCTGACTAATCAGCCCCAGCATTTT.